What follows are 28 T cell receptor beta chains derived from one specimen sequenced in a study of CD8+ T cells in alopecia areata. Markers used for sorting pooled cutaneous lymph node cells were CD4, CD8alpha, NKG2D, NKG2ACE and others. cDNA prepared by RNA extraction and subsequent reverse transcription served as the template for sequencing. Profiling relied on immunoSEQ multiplex PCR, and the TCRdb table lists in-frame clones only, not all of them. In total the sample includes about 270,000 clones, none of them seen once. The sample taken for sequencing was CD4+ T cells sorted from a lymph node. Receptor source: a C3H/HeJ mouse with alopecia areata. For the strain, the MHC haplotype given is H2-k.

This clone occurred a few times. The germline and genes are mouse ones. The read halts 4 residues ahead of the CDR3 end, with the missing end drawn from the germline J gene. In the same sample, other DNA sequences code for this CDR3. This rearrangement joins TRBV31 to TRBJ2-3, with D possibly being TRBD2 (7 bases). Per the germline V gene, CDR1 is GKSSPN and CDR2 is SITVG. The CDR3 extends over 15 amino acids. V was clipped by 3 bases and J by 1 base, with 14 bases between them. CDR3 bases read: TGTGCCTGGAGCCTCGGGGGGCTGGGTGCAGAA. It encodes CAWSLGGLGAE. The full CDR3 is CAWSLGGLGAETLYF.

This clone was picked up many times. These gene names are mouse names. The CDR3 end falls 4 residues outside the read, so it is completed with the germline J gene. Other DNA sequences in this sample translate to the same CDR3. This chain connects TRBV13-3 to TRBJ2-1, with D possibly being TRBD1 (5 bases). The V gene's germline CDR1 is NNHDY and CDR2 SYVADS. This CDR3 region has 15 residues. V was shortened by 1 base and J by 1 base, with 9 bases between the two germline ends. CDR3 bases read: TGTGCCAGCAGTGATCAGGGCGGGAACTATGCT. Translation: CASSDQGGNYA. The whole CDR3 sequence reads CASSDQGGNYAEQFF.

As concerns this clone: Genes here carry mouse names. The DNA ends 4 residues before the CDR3 does, and the rest of the CDR3 is filled in from the germline J gene. The same CDR3 is also encoded by other DNA sequences in this sample. The gene calls are TRBV19 and TRBJ2-1; 8 bases line up with TRBD1. Germline values: CDR1 FNHDT, CDR2 SITEND (reference sequence). This CDR3 comprises 13 residues. The part of the CDR3 DNA that was read is TGTGCCAGCAGGGACAGGGTTGGCGCT. Its translation is CASRDRVGA. The full-length CDR3 reads as CASRDRVGAEQFF.

The table lists this clone with a few counts. Germline and genes here are mouse. The read ends 4 residues before the CDR3 terminus; that terminus is restored from the germline J gene. The chain uses TRBV13-3 and TRBJ2-2; 7 bases align to TRBD1. V dropped 4 bases and J dropped 4; count of bases not matched to a gene: 4. The CDR3 totals 14 residues. CDR1 and CDR2 (germline): NNHDY, SYVADS. This CDR3 reads CASSNRGGTGQLYF. CDR3 DNA, as far as it was read: TGTGCCAGCAGTAACAGGGGAGGCACCGGG. The complete variable domain, with remaining parts taken from reference TRBV13-3 and TRBJ2-2, reads EAAVTQSPRSKVAVTGGKVTLSCHQTNNHDYMYWYRQDTGHGLRLIHYSYVADSTEKGDIPDGYKASRPSQENFSLILELASLSQTAVYFCASSNRGGTGQLYFGEGSKLTVL.

This clone turned up a few times. The gene names given are mouse names. Read data end 4 residues before the CDR3 end; the end is taken from the germline J gene. The chain links TRBV19 to TRBJ2-7, with TRBD1 identical over 9 bases. There are 14 residues in the CDR3. Germline assignment: CDR1 FNHDT and CDR2 SITEND (reference sequence). The chain's CDR3 is CASSNRGRVDEQYF. The CDR3 bases that were read are TGTGCCAGCAGTAACAGGGGGCGCGTAGAT.

In the case of this clone: These gene names are mouse names. The read falls 4 residues short of the CDR3 end, and the missing part is taken from the germline J gene. The J gene is TRBJ2-2, the V gene TRBV13-1; 8 bases are shared with TRBD2. CDR3 size: 16 residues. Losses at the gene ends were 3 bases for V and 0 bases for J; bases not matched to a gene: 4. Germline CDR1 is NSHNY and CDR2 is SYGAGN. Partial CDR3 DNA: TGTGCCAGCAGTGGAAAGACTGGGGCAAACACCGGG. Protein sequence: CASSGKTGANTG. The whole CDR3 protein reads CASSGKTGANTGQLYF.

A few counts support this clone. The listed genes are named as in mouse. The read ends 4 residues before the CDR3 terminus; that terminus is restored from the germline J gene. This chain uses TRBV19 with TRBJ2-7, with 7 bases matching TRBD1. Germline V gene lookup returns CDR1 FNHDT and CDR2 SITEND (reference sequence). The CDR3 consists of 13 residues. V shed 5 bases and J 0 bases; nucleotides not matched to a gene: 2. The sequenced CDR3 bases are TGTGCCAGCAGATCAGGGGGCTCCTAT. Its protein is CASRSGGSY. The CDR3 reads in full as CASRSGGSYEQYF.

This clone came up a few times. Genes and germline come from the mouse. The read stops 4 residues short of the end of the CDR3; the missing end is completed from the germline J gene. V usage is TRBV31 and J usage is TRBJ2-2; D uncertain. V lost 1 base and J lost 1, with 4 bases in between. The CDR3 sequence is 13 residues long. Per germline, CDR1 GKSSPN and CDR2 SITVG. This chain's CDR3 is CAWSQKNTGQLYF. The DNA read from the CDR3 is TGTGCCTGGAGTCAAAAAAACACCGGG.

There are a few counts of this clone. The gene names here belong to mouse. The read ends 4 residues shy of where the CDR3 ends; the end is completed using the germline J gene. The chain joins TRBV31 to TRBJ2-3; 7 nucleotides align to TRBD2. Germline V gives CDR1 GKSSPN, CDR2 SITVG. Trimming took 1 base from V and 1 from J; bases not matched to a gene: 2. This CDR3 has 14 residues. The CDR3 is CAWSPLGGAETLYF. The sequenced part of the CDR3 DNA is TGTGCCTGGAGTCCTCTGGGGGGTGCAGAA.

This clone has more than one count but fewer than ten. Gene names denote mouse genes. Incomplete CDR3 DNA: TGTGCCAGCAGCCAAGAAACAGGGGGCGGGGGCACA. This encodes CASSQETGGGGT. The CDR3 in full is CASSQETGGGGTEVFF. V and J are TRBV5 and TRBJ1-1, with 9 bases aligning to TRBD1. The sequence runs out 4 residues before the end of the CDR3; the remainder is reconstructed from the germline J gene. V was pared by 0 bases and J by 4 bases, with 6 bases of the junction left unmatched. The CDR3 is 16 amino acids. From germline, CDR1 is LGHNA and CDR2 YNLKQL (reference sequence).

This clone was found a few times. Gene names and germline refer to mouse. The read ends 4 residues early relative to the CDR3; the germline J gene fills the gap. The chain has TRBV5 and TRBJ2-1; D possibly corresponds to TRBD2 (6 bases). Germline CDR1 LGHNA, CDR2 YNLKQL (reference sequence). Trimming pared 1 base from V and 5 bases from J, leaving 12 bases between. CDR3 length: 15 amino acids. This CDR3 reads CASSQVSGEDAEQFF. Incomplete CDR3 DNA: TGTGCCAGCAGCCAAGTTTCTGGGGAGGATGCT.

In this sample, this clone turned up a few times. Gene and germline names: mouse. With the read ending 4 residues before the CDR3 end, the germline J gene is used to fill in that end. The chain has TRBV13-2 and TRBJ2-5, with D possibly matching TRBD1 (6 bases). V dropped 0 bases and J dropped 3 bases, with 8 bases sitting between them. This CDR3 has 14 residues. Per germline, CDR1 NNHNN and CDR2 SYGAGS (reference sequence). The sequenced part of the CDR3 DNA is TGTGCCAGCGGTGATGTGGGACATCAAGAC. It encodes CASGDVGHQD. The entire CDR3 sequence reads CASGDVGHQDTQYF.

In its sample, this clone was seen many times. Gene names and germline refer to mouse. The read stops 4 residues short of the end of the CDR3; the missing end is completed from the germline J gene. Other DNA sequences in this specimen translate into the identical CDR3. V is TRBV13-3 and J is TRBJ1-2; a possible D gene is TRBD1 (6 bases). V lost 0 bases and J 3 bases, leaving 6 bases between the germline ends. Germline-derived CDR1 and CDR2 are NNHDY and SYVADS. The CDR3 has 13 amino acids. CDR3 loop: CASSDDRDSDYTF. The CDR3 DNA, read in part, is TGTGCCAGCAGTGATGACAGGGACTCC.

Turning to this clone: Mouse germline and gene names are used. The read finishes 4 residues shy of the CDR3 end, and the germline J gene is used to complete it. V gene TRBV13-1 combines with J gene TRBJ2-1, with D tentatively TRBD2 (5 bases). There are 16 residues in the CDR3. Germline assignment: CDR1 NSHNY and CDR2 SYGAGN. The V gene lost 1 base and the J gene lost 0 bases, with 11 bases spanning the gap. The CDR3 is CASSDRTSNNYAEQFF. CDR3 DNA, as far as it was read: TGTGCCAGCAGTGATAGGACTAGCAATAACTATGCT.

This clone was seen repeatedly, ten times or more. Gene names and germline match the mouse. The CDR3 extends 4 residues past the end of the read, so its final part is completed from the germline J gene. The rearrangement uses TRBV5 and TRBJ2-2, with 9 nucleotides matching TRBD2. Germline V gene sequence: CDR1 LGHNA, CDR2 YNLKQL (reference sequence). V trimming: 1 base; J trimming: 4 bases; junction bases outside the gene matches: 4. The CDR3 runs 16 residues. CDR3 amino acids: CASSQGTGAFTGQLYF. The CDR3 bases that were read are TGTGCCAGCAGCCAAGGGACTGGGGCCTTCACCGGG.

To note about this clone: The gene symbols are mouse symbols. The read comes to an end 4 residues before the CDR3 does, leaving the germline J gene to fill in the end. This sequence joins TRBV13-3 and TRBJ2-7, with 10 bases identical to TRBD1. The CDR3 length is 13 residues. The germline V gene has CDR1 NNHDY and CDR2 SYVADS. The CDR3 DNA, read in part, is TGTGCCAGCAGGGACAGGGGGTTGGAT. Protein: CASRDRGLD. The entire CDR3 reads CASRDRGLDEQYF.

The table lists this clone with a few counts. Gene names are the mouse ones. The CDR3 end is not reached by the read, which stops 3 residues before it; the germline J gene fills it in. The chain combines TRBV19 with TRBJ1-6; D is undetermined. TRBJ1-6 is an open reading frame whose function is uncertain. Germline V gene sequence: CDR1 FNHDT, CDR2 SITEND (reference sequence). Trimming stripped 2 bases from V and 0 bases from J, with 6 bases between. CDR3 length: 15 amino acids. Partial CDR3 DNA: TGTGCCAGCAGTATCAGGATTTCCTATAATTCGCCC. This codes for CASSIRISYNSP. The whole CDR3 protein reads CASSIRISYNSPLYF.

With respect to this clone: The gene names here belong to mouse. Sequencing ends 4 residues short of the CDR3 end; the germline J gene provides the rest. This CDR3 is also generated by other DNA sequences in the sample. The chain is built from TRBV13-1 and TRBJ1-1; 9 bases match TRBD1. The CDR3 is made up of 13 amino acids. CDR1 NSHNY and CDR2 SYGAGN come from the germline V gene. V shed 5 bases, J shed 3 bases, and the junction held 2 bases outside the gene matches. The CDR3 protein is CASRTGGDTEVFF. The CDR3 DNA, read in part, is TGTGCCAGCAGGACAGGGGGTGACACA.

Notes on this clone: Here the gene names and germline are mouse. The sequenced fragment ends 4 residues before the CDR3 boundary, so the rest is inferred from the germline J gene. Within the sample, other DNA sequences also encode this same CDR3. The chain recombines TRBV13-2 with TRBJ2-5; TRBD1 matches at 7 bases. Germline V gene data show CDR1 as NNHNN and CDR2 as SYGAGS (reference sequence). The CDR3 is 13 residues long. V dropped 5 bases and J dropped 2; count of bases not matched to a gene: 2. CDR3 in amino acids: CASGGTAQDTQYF. CDR3 bases read: TGTGCCAGCGGAGGGACAGCCCAAGAC.

On this clone: Mouse germline and gene names are used. The read ends 4 residues before the CDR3 terminus; that terminus is restored from the germline J gene. This chain joins TRBV14 and TRBJ2-5; 8 nucleotides align to TRBD2. Germline V gene lookup returns CDR1 SGHDT and CDR2 FRDEAV. The CDR3 consists of 13 residues. The chain's CDR3 is CASSSWGEDTQYF. Partial CDR3 DNA: TGTGCCAGCAGTTCCTGGGGGGAAGAC.

To note about this clone: Mouse gene names and germline throughout. This sample also contains other DNA sequences that code for the same CDR3. The CDR3 sequence is CASSQVGQTNSDYTF. The DNA read from the CDR3 is TGTGCCAGCAGCCAAGTGGGACAAACAAACTCC. J is TRBJ1-2 and V is TRBV5; a possible D gene is TRBD1 (6 bases). The sequenced fragment ends 4 residues before the CDR3 boundary, so the rest is inferred from the germline J gene. V dropped 1 base and J dropped 0 bases, with 9 bases sitting between them. Germline V CDR1 and CDR2: LGHNA, YNLKQL (reference sequence). The CDR3 loop spans 15 amino acids.

Concerning this clone itself: A read error may explain this, as a much larger clone is one base away. All gene names here are mouse names. The read falls 4 residues short of the CDR3 end, and the missing part is taken from the germline J gene. The gene calls are TRBV13-3 and TRBJ2-7; 7 bases match TRBD1. Germline V gives CDR1 NNHDY, CDR2 SYVADS. This CDR3 comprises 12 residues. Here the CDR3 reads CASSRQGYEQYF. Incomplete CDR3 DNA: TGTGCCAGCAGTCGACAGGGATAT.

About this clone: Germline and genes here are mouse. The read gets to within 4 residues of the CDR3 end, and the germline J gene fills in the rest. The sample carries other DNA sequences with the same CDR3. This sequence joins TRBV12-1 and TRBJ2-5; D call uncertain. CDR1 and CDR2 (germline): SGHSN, HYEKVE. This CDR3 is 11 amino acids long. CDR3 DNA, as far as it was read: TGTGCCAGCTCTCTCCAGGAC. It is translated as CASSLQD. The complete CDR3 reads CASSLQDTQYF.

The table lists this clone with a few counts. The listed genes are named as in mouse. The read ends 4 residues shy of where the CDR3 ends; the end is completed using the germline J gene. The rearrangement joins TRBV5 to TRBJ2-5, with D possibly TRBD1 on 5 matching bases. Germline lookup yields CDR1 LGHNA and CDR2 YNLKQL (reference sequence). The V gene lost 4 bases and the J gene lost 0 bases, with 11 bases spanning the gap. This CDR3 is 15 amino acids long. The CDR3 region is CASSPRTYNQDTQYF. The CDR3 DNA, read in part, is TGTGCCAGCAGCCCCCGGACATATAACCAAGAC.

This clone was picked up a small number of times. The genes and germline here are from mouse. Coverage ceases 4 residues before the CDR3 finishes, and the germline J gene fills in the end. This chain links TRBV19 with TRBJ2-1; D is possibly TRBD2 (6 bases). Germline values: CDR1 FNHDT, CDR2 SITEND (reference sequence). Trimming removed 2 bases at V and 1 base at J, with 10 bases between. The CDR3 has 15 amino acids. CDR3 protein: CASSMRLGNYAEQFF. Incomplete CDR3 DNA: TGTGCCAGCAGTATGAGGCTGGGGAACTATGCT.

As for this clone: Each gene name is a mouse one. Read data end 4 residues before the CDR3 end; the end is taken from the germline J gene. The V call is TRBV5, the J call TRBJ1-2, with D possibly matching TRBD1 (5 bases). Trimming took off 1 base at V and 1 base at J, with 7 bases between the two ends. The CDR3 runs to 14 residues. CDR1 and CDR2 (germline): LGHNA, YNLKQL (reference sequence). This chain's CDR3 is CASSQGGENSDYTF. The sequenced CDR3 bases are TGTGCCAGCAGCCAAGGGGGGGAAAACTCC.

This clone was seen a handful of times. Germline and genes: mouse. The sequenced fragment ends 4 residues before the CDR3 boundary, so the rest is inferred from the germline J gene. The same CDR3 is also encoded by other DNA sequences in this sample. The V gene is TRBV13-3, the J gene TRBJ2-4, with TRBD1 matching over 8 bases. This CDR3 comprises 15 residues. Trimming at V came to 1 base and at J to 0 bases, leaving 1 base not matched to a gene. Germline-derived CDR1 and CDR2 are NNHDY and SYVADS. CDR3 in amino acids: CASSDQGASQNTLYF. CDR3 DNA (partial): TGTGCCAGCAGTGATCAGGGGGCGAGTCAAAAC.

This clone was recorded a few times. Mouse gene names and germline throughout. The read ends 4 residues shy of where the CDR3 ends; the end is completed using the germline J gene. The chain combines TRBV19 with TRBJ2-3; 11 bases align to TRBD2. The CDR3 consists of 16 residues. With 4 bases clipped from V and 1 base from J, the junction kept 5 bases outside the gene matches. Germline assignment: CDR1 FNHDT and CDR2 SITEND (reference sequence). The CDR3 bases that were read are TGTGCCAGCAGTTCGGACTGGGGGGACGGTGCAGAA. It specifies CASSSDWGDGAE. The whole CDR3 protein is CASSSDWGDGAETLYF.